This TCR beta chain was observed in a study of blood T cells in healthy people across ages. This clonotype was seen more than once but under ten times. The germline V gene has CDR1 DFQATT and CDR2 SNEGSKA (reference sequence). V was pared by 6 bases and J by 1 base, with 4 bases of the junction left unmatched. The CDR3 contains 13 residues. Primed by a sample-barcoded 5' primer and a J-beta primer mix, a second PCR proceeded for about 7 to 11 cycles. The template-switch adaptor was a 5' adaptor with 12 random nucleotides. It tagged each cDNA molecule. Each CDR3 protein gets one entry after TCRdb re-called the 5' RACE reads with MiXCR. The repertoire holds 700,000 to 1,000,000 distinct CDR3 sequences, with roughly 44% as singletons.

Source material: blood. The TCR comes from a man aged 55-75 years in good health. The chain recombines TRBV20-1 with TRBJ1-2, with TRBD1 matching over 8 bases. The CDR3 here is CSAEDRDNYGYTF. The DNA of the CDR3 is TGCAGTGCAGAGGACAGGGATAACTATGGCTACACCTTC.